Below, one TCR beta chain is given with its context. Per the germline V gene, CDR1 is SGHNT and CDR2 is YYREEE (reference sequence). The CDR3 length is 14 residues. The V and J ends lost 5 bases and 9 bases, in that order; junction bases with no gene match: 10. The data were obtained in a study of blood T cell repertoires in COVID-19. Study-wide context: In each case, the material was cDNA or gDNA derived from T cells, B-cell-depleted T cells, or PBMCs.

Only in-frame clones appear in the TCRdb table, and some are missing; sequencing was by immunoSEQ multiplex PCR. The sample consists of about 210,000 clones, around 87% of them appearing once. This rearrangement joins TRBV5-4 to TRBJ2-1; 8 bases map to TRBD2. The sample taken for sequencing was PBMCs or T cells enriched from blood (not recorded which). The receptor comes from a man aged 25 to 40 in a cohort exposed to, infected with or recovered from COVID-19 (not recorded which). The CDR3 region is CASREKTSVGEQFF. CDR3 bases: TGTGCCAGCAGAGAAAAGACTAGCGTAGGTGAGCAGTTCTTC.